These 24 T cell receptor beta chains share one sample of origin, sequenced in a study of blood T cells in healthy people across ages. Next came a second PCR, run for about 6 to 11 cycles, which used a sample-barcoded 5' primer along with a J-beta primer mix. TCRdb re-analysed the 5' RACE reads in MiXCR, keeping a single row per CDR3 protein. Of roughly 800,000 distinct CDR3 sequences in the sample, approximately 24% are singletons; the top ten hold around 3%. These records were also assigned to another study, of T cells of mothers and their children.

Sequencing input: blood. The receptors originated from a boy younger than 18 in good health.

J is TRBJ1-1 and V is TRBV24-1, with D unresolved. CDR3 length: 18 residues. V was pared by 3 bases and J by 5 bases, with 24 bases between. From germline, CDR1 is KGHDR and CDR2 SFDVKD. CDR3 sequence reads: CATSDPTSQTPTITEAFF. The CDR3 DNA sequence: TGTGCCACCAGTGATCCAACCTCACAGACACCAACTATAACTGAAGCTTTCTTT.

In regard to this clonotype: As the CDR3 is not closed by the conserved phenylalanine or tryptophan, this likely results from a read error. The rearrangement links TRBV5-1 to TRBJ2-5; tentative D call: TRBD1 (7 bases). Germline V CDR1 and CDR2: SGHRS, YFSETQ. Deletions cut 0 bases from V and 3 bases from J, with 12 bases between. The CDR3 length is 15 residues. For the CDR3, the DNA is TGCGCCAGCAGCTTGGGCGGAGGGGGCGAAGAGACCCAGTACCTC. Translated: CASSLGGGGEETQYL.

This clonotype was found a few times. The chain combines TRBV5-6 with TRBJ1-1, with 8 bases that match TRBD1. The germline CDR1 and CDR2 sequences are SGHDT and YYEEEE. After removal of 3 bases from V and 3 bases from J, the junction contained 7 bases not matched to a gene. The CDR3 length is 15 residues. CDR3 sequence reads: CASSYDRGEDTEAFF. The CDR3, as DNA: TGTGCCAGCAGCTACGACAGGGGCGAAGACACTGAAGCTTTCTTT.

This clonotype was seen a few times. The rearrangement uses TRBV7-9 and TRBJ2-1; 7 positions match TRBD1. The CDR3 has 14 residues. Germline CDR1 is SEHNR and CDR2 is FQNEAQ (reference sequence). Unmatched junction bases numbered 7, after V lost 2 bases and J lost 9 bases. The CDR3 sequence: CASSLSATGSEQFF. CDR3 nucleotide sequence: TGTGCCAGCAGCTTAAGTGCGACAGGGAGTGAGCAGTTCTTC.

This clonotype turned up a few times. V is TRBV12-3 or TRBV12-4 and J is TRBJ1-2, with no clear D. This CDR3 is built from 14 residues. The V end lost 1 base, the J end lost 5 bases, and 11 bases lay between the germline ends. The CDR3 DNA reads as TGTGCCAGCAGTTTAGAGAGGACGGGATATGGCTACACCTTC. Translating it yields CASSLERTGYGYTF.

The genes are TRBV7-9 and TRBJ1-1; D remains unclear. The CDR3 extends over 12 amino acids. The germline CDR1 and CDR2 sequences are SEHNR and FQNEAQ (reference sequence). The germline V and J ends were trimmed by 4 bases and 3 bases, with 6 bases remaining between them. The CDR3 sequence: CASSSPHTEAFF. CDR3 nucleotide sequence: TGTGCCAGCAGCTCTCCCCACACTGAAGCTTTCTTT.

This clonotype was detected only a few times. This chain connects TRBV4-1 to TRBJ1-6, with D unresolved. The CDR3 covers 15 residues. The germline V gene encodes CDR1 MGHRA and CDR2 YSYEKL. Between the trimmed V and J ends, which lost 1 base and 6 bases, there was a span of 10 bases. The CDR3 loop is CASSQGPGPNSPLHF. In DNA form, the CDR3 reads TGCGCCAGCAGCCAAGGGCCCGGACCTAATTCACCCCTCCACTTT.

The gene calls are TRBV5-5 and TRBJ2-7; 8 nucleotides line up with TRBD1. Per the germline V gene, CDR1 is SGHKS and CDR2 is YYEKEE (reference sequence). The J segment lost 7 bases and the V segment lost 1 base, leaving 4 bases of the junction unmatched. This CDR3 region has 13 residues. CDR3 coding DNA: TGTGCCAGCAGCTTGTTCGACAGGGGTGAGCAGTACTTC. Amino acids: CASSLFDRGEQYF.

Remarks on this clonotype: A far larger clone is one base from this, pointing to a likely read error. No conserved phenylalanine or tryptophan ends this CDR3, so it is likely a read error. The gene calls are TRBV7-2 and TRBJ2-5; no firm D call. V was trimmed by 1 base and J by 0 bases, leaving 3 bases between them. Germline lookup yields CDR1 SGHTA and CDR2 FQGNSA. The CDR3 has 13 residues. The CDR3 DNA follows: TGTGCCAGCAGCTTAGGGCACCAAGAGACCCAGTACCTC. Protein: CASSLGHQETQYL.

This sequence joins TRBV19 and TRBJ1-1; TRBD1 matches at 8 bases. V shed 5 bases and J 0 bases; nucleotides not matched to a gene: 5. In germline, CDR1 is LNHDA, CDR2 SQIVND (reference sequence). This CDR3 spans 15 amino acids. CDR3 protein: CASSVRDRLNTEAFF. DNA of the CDR3: TGTGCCAGTAGTGTCAGGGACAGGCTGAACACTGAAGCTTTCTTT.

The chain couples TRBV3-1 to TRBJ1-4; 10 positions agree with TRBD1. The V gene end was trimmed by 3 bases and the J gene end by 8 bases; junction bases not matched to a gene: 6. From germline, CDR1 is LGHDT and CDR2 YNNKEL (reference sequence). The CDR3 has 15 residues. The CDR3: CASSQGTGEWEKLFF. CDR3 in DNA: TGTGCCAGCAGCCAGGGGACAGGGGAGTGGGAAAAACTGTTTTTT.

This chain joins TRBV3-1 and TRBJ2-5, with 10 bases aligning to TRBD2. CDR1 is LGHDT, CDR2 YNNKEL, per germline (reference sequence). V lost 4 bases and J lost 4; bases outside the gene matches: 9. The length of the CDR3 is 16 residues. CDR3 loop: CASSRPSGGLRETQYF. The CDR3 bases are TGTGCCAGCAGCCGCCCTAGCGGGGGCTTGCGAGAGACCCAGTACTTC.

In this sample, this clonotype turned up a few times. The chain employs TRBV7-9 and TRBJ2-1; 7 bases fit TRBD1. The ends lost 6 bases at V and 4 bases at J; junction bases unmatched: 15. The CDR3 totals 17 residues. The germline gives CDR1 SEHNR, CDR2 FQNEAQ (reference sequence). The CDR3 loop reads CASSPQASGGSYNEQFF. CDR3 coding DNA: TGTGCCAGCAGTCCCCAAGCCTCAGGGGGATCATACAATGAGCAGTTCTTC.

This chain joins TRBV15 and TRBJ1-4; D gene ambiguous. Trimming removed 5 bases at V and 0 bases at J, with 13 bases between. Germline V gene sequence: CDR1 LNHNV, CDR2 YYDKDF (reference sequence). The CDR3 consists of 16 residues. The CDR3 coding sequence is TGTGCCACCAGCGCAAATACAGCTGCAACTAATGAAAAACTGTTTTTT. Amino acid sequence: CATSANTAATNEKLFF.

For this clonotype: Sequence at one end of the junction differs from germline and may be a read error. V usage is TRBV29-1 and J usage is TRBJ2-3; 12 nucleotides agree with TRBD2. CDR1 and CDR2 (germline): SQVTM, ANQGSEA. This CDR3 is 14 amino acids long. The CDR3 loop reads CSGSTSGRIDAQYF. The CDR3, as DNA: TGCAGCGGCTCGACTAGCGGGAGAATAGATGCGCAGTATTTT.

This clonotype was picked up a small number of times. The chain employs TRBV6-1 and TRBJ2-7; 7 bases align to TRBD2. Looked up from germline, CDR1 is MNHNS and CDR2 is SASEGT. This CDR3 comprises 18 residues. After removal of 0 bases from V and 2 bases from J, the junction contained 13 bases not matched to a gene. CDR3 residues: CASSEALFWWEGAYEQYF. Written as DNA, the CDR3 is TGTGCCAGCAGTGAAGCCCTGTTTTGGTGGGAGGGAGCCTACGAGCAGTACTTC.

In this sample, this clonotype turned up a few times. The chain joins TRBV5-1 to TRBJ1-4; D not certain. This CDR3 contains 17 residues. Germline CDR1 reads SGHRS; CDR2 reads YFSETQ. With 2 bases removed from V and 3 bases from J, the gap between germline ends came to 17 bases. CDR3 loop: CASSLIPGSPANEKLFF. The CDR3 nucleotides are TGCGCCAGCAGCTTAATACCAGGATCACCGGCTAATGAAAAACTGTTTTTT.

The chain couples TRBV10-1 to TRBJ1-1; a weak D match, TRBD1 (6 bases). The germline V and J ends were trimmed by 6 bases and 2 bases, with 13 bases remaining between them. The CDR3 length is 14 residues. Germline V gene data show CDR1 as WNHNN and CDR2 as SYGVQD (reference sequence). This CDR3 reads CASREGEPNTEAFF. CDR3 sequence (DNA): TGCGCCAGCAGGGAGGGGGAACCCAACACTGAAGCTTTCTTT.

The J gene is TRBJ1-4, the V gene TRBV10-3; D is unresolved. Trimming stripped 0 bases from V and 6 bases from J, with 17 bases between. Germline-derived CDR1 and CDR2 are ENHRY and SYGVKD. The CDR3 is made up of 17 amino acids. CDR3 sequence (DNA): TGTGCCATCAGTGAGTCGAGTGTCCAAGGATGGGATGAAAAACTGTTTTTT. It encodes CAISESSVQGWDEKLFF.

This clonotype was counted ten times or more. J is TRBJ1-4 and V is TRBV5-1; D is undetermined. The CDR3 runs 14 residues. Trimming took off 1 base at V and 5 bases at J, with 9 bases between the two ends. The germline CDR1 and CDR2 sequences are SGHRS and YFSETQ. CDR3 sequence (DNA): TGCGCCAGCAGCTTGTCAGACCCAAATGAAAAACTGTTTTTT. Amino acids: CASSLSDPNEKLFF.

This clonotype was seen more than once but under ten times. The V and J genes are TRBV10-2 and TRBJ1-1, with 7 nucleotides matching TRBD1. The CDR3 runs to 14 residues. Germline CDR1 is WSHSY and CDR2 is SAAADI. The V and J ends lost 2 bases and 4 bases, in that order; junction bases with no gene match: 4. The CDR3 DNA reads TGCGCCAGCAGTGAGCGACAGGGTCCCACTGAAGCTTTCTTT. Its translation: CASSERQGPTEAFF.

The table lists this clonotype with a few counts. The chain links TRBV20-1 to TRBJ2-4; the D call may be TRBD1 or TRBD2 (5 bases each). CDR3 length equals 17 residues. V was shortened by 0 bases and J by 0 bases, with 15 bases between the two germline ends. Germline CDR1 reads DFQATT; CDR2 reads SNEGSKA (reference sequence). The CDR3 protein is CSARDRDRGLAKNIQYF. As DNA, the CDR3 is TGCAGTGCTAGAGATCGGGACCGAGGACTAGCCAAAAACATTCAGTACTTC.

This clonotype has a handful of counts. The rearrangement joins TRBV12-3 or TRBV12-4 to TRBJ2-7; D assignment may be TRBD1 or TRBD2 (6 bases each). Trimming shortened V by 2 bases and J by 6 bases, and 8 bases separated the two germline ends. The CDR3 consists of 12 residues. CDR3 sequence reads: CASSLRGAEQYF. The CDR3 DNA reads as TGTGCCAGCAGTTTAAGGGGGGCCGAGCAGTACTTC.

This chain connects TRBV5-1 to TRBJ1-2; D possibly corresponds to TRBD1 (6 bases). V was clipped by 2 bases and J by 3 bases, with 11 bases between them. The CDR3 is 14 residues long. Germline assignment: CDR1 SGHRS and CDR2 YFSETQ. CDR3 DNA sequence: TGCGCCAGCAGCTTCAGGGGAGGTGACTATGGCTACACCTTC. This codes for CASSFRGGDYGYTF. The complete variable domain, with remaining parts taken from reference TRBV5-1 and TRBJ1-2, reads KAGVTQTPRYLIKTRGQQVTLSCSPISGHRSVSWYQQTPGQGLQFLFEYFSETQRNKGNFPGRFSGRQFSNSRSEMNVSTLELGDSALYLCASSFRGGDYGYTFGSGTRLTVV.